Each of the 21 T cell receptor beta chains below was sequenced from the same sample in a study of blood T cell repertoires in COVID-19. Repertoires were generated with immunoSEQ multiplex PCR, while TCRdb's copy carries only in-frame clones and drops some. The sample lists roughly 160,000 clones, around nine tenths occurring once. Sequencing was done on a sample of peripheral blood. Receptors were obtained from a woman of 80 years or more with COVID-19, enrolled during active disease.

This clone has only one observation. The rearrangement uses TRBV3-1 (or the pseudogene TRBV3-2) and TRBJ2-1, with TRBD2 identical over 15 bases. V was clipped by 4 bases and J by 7 bases; unmatched bases: 14. This CDR3 contains 19 residues. Germline CDR1 LGHDT, CDR2 YNNKEL (reference sequence). The CDR3 coding sequence is TGTGCCAGCAGCCCTACAACTCCGACAGGGACTAGCGGGAGGAATGAGCAGTTCTTC. Protein: CASSPTTPTGTSGRNEQFF.

This chain joins TRBV5-5 and TRBJ2-7; 7 bases are a match to TRBD1. Germline assignment: CDR1 SGHKS and CDR2 YYEKEE (reference sequence). The CDR3 has 15 amino acids. Trimming cost V 0 bases and J 0 bases; bases outside gene matches: 3. The CDR3 DNA reads TGTGCCAGCAGCTTGGCCGGGACAGTCTCCTACGAGCAGTACTTC. Protein: CASSLAGTVSYEQYF.

The DNA of the CDR3 is TGTGCCAGCAGCCAAGCTGGGACTAGCGGGAAGTACCATGAGCAGTTCTTC. Protein product: CASSQAGTSGKYHEQFF. The chain joins TRBV3-1 (or the pseudogene TRBV3-2) to TRBJ2-1, with 13 bases aligning to TRBD2. The germline V gene encodes CDR1 LGHDT and CDR2 YNNKEL (reference sequence). There are 17 residues in the CDR3. Trimming cost V 1 base and J 8 bases; bases outside gene matches: 8.

The chain's CDR3 is CASKVFRNPFNYGYTF. CDR3 DNA: TGTGCCAGCAAAGTCTTCAGGAACCCCTTTAACTATGGCTACACCTTC. The chain has TRBV28 and TRBJ1-2; no firm D call. Trimming took 7 bases from V and 1 from J, leaving 19 bases between them. This CDR3 region has 16 residues. Per germline, CDR1 MDHEN and CDR2 SYDVKM.

A single count supports this clone. The V and J genes are TRBV28 and TRBJ2-1, with D tentatively TRBD2 (6 bases). V was trimmed by 2 bases and J by 7 bases, leaving 18 bases between them. CDR3 length: 16 residues. Germline V gene sequence: CDR1 MDHEN, CDR2 SYDVKM. The DNA of the CDR3 is TGTGCCAGCAGTTTAATAGGGGTCCCAGGGAGGAATGAGCAGTTCTTC. This codes for CASSLIGVPGRNEQFF.

The chain links TRBV9 to TRBJ2-1, with 7 bases fitting TRBD2. V gave up 0 bases and J gave up 2 bases; unmatched junction bases: 5. From germline, CDR1 is SGDLS and CDR2 YYNGEE. CDR3 size: 16 residues. The CDR3 region is CASSVGASGTYNEQFF. DNA of the CDR3: TGTGCCAGCAGCGTAGGGGCTAGCGGAACCTACAATGAGCAGTTCTTC.

This sequence joins TRBV28 and TRBJ1-2, with a possible D match to TRBD1 (5 bases). Trimming cost V 2 bases and J 3 bases, with 10 bases left between them. Looked up from germline, CDR1 is MDHEN and CDR2 is SYDVKM. This CDR3 contains 14 residues. CDR3: CASSLPRVDYGYTF. The CDR3, as DNA: TGTGCCAGCAGTTTACCCAGGGTTGACTATGGCTACACCTTC.

The table lists this clone with a few counts. V is TRBV5-1 and J is TRBJ1-2, with 11 bases identical to TRBD1. From germline, CDR1 is SGHRS and CDR2 YFSETQ. The ends lost 0 bases at V and 14 bases at J; junction bases unmatched: 6. The CDR3 covers 13 residues. As DNA, the CDR3 is TGCGCCAGCAGCTTGGAGGGGACAGGGGGTAAAACCTTC. Translation: CASSLEGTGGKTF.

This rearrangement joins TRBV5-4 to TRBJ2-7; the match to TRBD2 covers 11 bases. This CDR3 has 18 residues. The V gene end was trimmed by 0 bases and the J gene end by 1 base; junction bases not matched to a gene: 9. CDR1 SGHNT and CDR2 YYREEE come from the germline V gene (reference sequence). The CDR3 sequence: CASSLGTFSGRGSYEQYF. The CDR3, as DNA: TGTGCCAGCAGCTTGGGGACATTTAGCGGGAGGGGGTCCTACGAGCAGTACTTC.

The DNA of the CDR3 is TGTGCCAGCAGCCAAGGTAGTAGCGGGAATTCCATCTCCTACGAGCAGTACTTC. This gives the protein CASSQGSSGNSISYEQYF. The chain links TRBV4-2 to TRBJ2-7; 8 bases fit TRBD2. V shed 1 base and J 0 bases; nucleotides not matched to a gene: 11. The CDR3 spans 18 residues. Germline V gene data show CDR1 as LGHNA and CDR2 as YNFKEQ.

V is TRBV28 and J is TRBJ1-1; D call uncertain. Germline assignment: CDR1 MDHEN and CDR2 SYDVKM. Trimming removed 4 bases from V and 3 bases from J, with 6 bases in between. The CDR3 is 12 amino acids. The CDR3 bases are TGTGCCAGCAGTTCACTAGACACTGAAGCTTTCTTT. This codes for CASSSLDTEAFF.

This chain connects TRBV6-6 to TRBJ2-3; 7 bases are a match to TRBD2. Looked up from germline, CDR1 is MNHNY and CDR2 is SVGAGI (reference sequence). This CDR3 contains 17 residues. After removal of 5 bases from V and 2 bases from J, the junction contained 13 bases not matched to a gene. The CDR3 DNA reads as TGTGCCAGCAGTCTCCCGGGACTAAGTTCAAACACAGATACGCAGTATTTT. As protein: CASSLPGLSSNTDTQYF.

The CDR3 reads CASSSGRGGEQYF. The CDR3 bases are TGTGCCAGCAGCTCCGGGCGAGGGGGCGAGCAGTACTTC. The rearrangement joins TRBV9 to TRBJ2-7, with D perhaps TRBD1 (6 bases). The CDR3 totals 13 residues. The ends were cut back, 4 bases at V and 6 bases at J, with 14 bases in the middle. In germline, CDR1 is SGDLS, CDR2 YYNGEE. Based on the CDR3 plus reference TRBV9 and TRBJ2-7, the full variable domain is DSGVTQTPKHLITATGQRVTLRCSPRSGDLSVYWYQQSLDQGLQFLIQYYNGEERAKGNILERFSAQQFPDLHSELNLSSLELGDSALYFCASSSGRGGEQYFGPGTRLTVT.

The rearrangement uses TRBV6-1 and TRBJ1-5; no firm D call. The CDR3 loop spans 17 amino acids. CDR1 and CDR2 from the germline V gene are MNHNS and SASEGT. V was trimmed by 4 bases and J by 6 bases, leaving 22 bases between them. CDR3 nucleotides: TGTGCCAGCAGTGGAATAACCACCCTGGTCACGAGTCAGCCCCAGCATTTT. This gives the protein CASSGITTLVTSQPQHF.

Comments on this clone: A junction end diverges from the germline sequence, so it may reflect a read error. The chain couples TRBV18 to TRBJ2-2; D remains ambiguous. Looked up from germline, CDR1 is KGHSH and CDR2 is LQKENI. The length of the CDR3 is 13 residues. CDR3 sequence: CASSPQSSGELFF. In DNA, the CDR3 is TGTGCCAGCTCTCCACAATCCTCCGGGGAGCTGTTTTTT. Based on the CDR3 plus reference TRBV18 and TRBJ2-2, the full variable domain is NAGVMQNPRHLVRRRGQEARLRCSPMKGHSHVYWYRQLPEEGLKFMVYLQKENIIDESGMPKERFSAEFPKEGPSILRIQQVVRGDSAAYFCASSPQSSGELFFGEGSRLTVL.

This clone was detected only once. The J gene is TRBJ1-4, the V gene TRBV19; 9 nucleotides align to TRBD1. Germline-derived CDR1 and CDR2 are LNHDA and SQIVND (reference sequence). This CDR3 spans 15 amino acids. The ends lost 5 bases at V and 11 bases at J; junction bases unmatched: 12. This chain's CDR3 is CASSSGTGLGAKLFF. The CDR3 DNA reads as TGTGCCAGTAGTTCCGGGACAGGGTTAGGAGCCAAACTGTTTTTT.

The J gene is TRBJ2-2, the V gene TRBV9; D may be TRBD2 (6 bases). Germline V lookup: CDR1 SGDLS, CDR2 YYNGEE. V was clipped by 0 bases and J by 1 base, with 10 bases between them. This CDR3 comprises 16 residues. The CDR3 here is CASSVGAGLNTGELFF. CDR3 DNA sequence: TGTGCCAGCAGCGTAGGCGCGGGGCTGAACACCGGGGAGCTGTTTTTT.

The chain combines TRBV7-9 with TRBJ1-3; TRBD1 might be the D (6 bases). Germline lookup yields CDR1 SEHNR and CDR2 FQNEAQ (reference sequence). V shed 2 bases and J shed 2 bases, with 7 bases lying between them. CDR3 length: 14 amino acids. CDR3 residues: CASSLTGTGNTIYF. CDR3 in DNA: TGTGCCAGCAGCTTAACAGGGACTGGAAACACCATATATTTT.

The chain joins TRBV19 to TRBJ2-1; 7 bases are a match to TRBD2. V trimming: 5 bases; J trimming: 10 bases; junction bases outside the gene matches: 14. This CDR3 comprises 15 residues. The germline gives CDR1 LNHDA, CDR2 SQIVND (reference sequence). This CDR3 is CASSPQRDPRLEQFF. In DNA form, the CDR3 reads TGTGCCAGTAGTCCCCAGCGGGACCCCCGGCTGGAGCAGTTCTTC. Using reference TRBV19 and TRBJ2-1 for the parts outside the CDR3, the full variable domain is DGGITQSPKYLFRKEGQNVTLSCEQNLNHDAMYWYRQDPGQGLRLIYYSQIVNDFQKGDIAEGYSVSREKKESFPLTVTSAQKNPTAFYLCASSPQRDPRLEQFFGPGTRLTVL.

The chain's CDR3 is CASSLDPNTGELFF. The CDR3 DNA sequence: TGCGCCAGCAGCTTGGATCCTAACACCGGGGAGCTGTTTTTT. The chain combines TRBV5-1 with TRBJ2-2; D is unresolved. The V end lost 0 bases, the J end lost 2 bases, and 5 bases lay between the germline ends. The CDR3 has 14 residues. Per the germline V gene, CDR1 is SGHRS and CDR2 is YFSETQ.

The chain employs TRBV11-2 and TRBJ2-1, with 13 bases fitting TRBD2. V lost 5 bases and J lost 8; bases outside the gene matches: 12. Looked up from germline, CDR1 is SGHAT and CDR2 is FQNNGV. The CDR3 totals 17 residues. The CDR3 reads CASSQSFGTSGNHEQFF. CDR3 sequence (DNA): TGTGCCAGCAGCCAGAGTTTTGGGACTAGCGGGAACCATGAGCAGTTCTTC.